The entry that follows covers one TCR beta chain sequence. What it binds is unknown. The CDR3 sequence is 15 residues long. V lost 4 bases and J lost 4; bases outside the gene matches: 7. Germline-derived CDR1 and CDR2 are SGHRS and YFSETQ. Noted treatment: around 19 received Ad26.COV2.S at low or high dose, single or two shots; about 5 received placebo; per-sample allocation not given. Sampling was done on day 63 after the first vaccine or placebo injection. In Boston, the donor was an adult between 18-55 years of age. Data came from immunoSEQ multiplex PCR; TCRdb stores just in-frame clones and leaves some out. Here the sample spans about 370,000 clones, more than 85% being singletons. The sample is drawn from a study of Ad26.COV2.S vaccination and SARS-CoV-2 variants. Study-level findings and limits: Placebo and vaccine recipients had non-spike TCR breadth that was similar.

Sample: peripheral blood, taken in a trial of Ad26.COV2.S vaccine versus placebo. The clonotype was recovered from a person between 18 and 65 years old who received the Ad26.COV2.S COVID-19 vaccine or a placebo. V and J are TRBV5-1 and TRBJ1-4, with 7 bases identical to TRBD1. The CDR3 loop is CASSGTGQFNEKLFF. CDR3 bases: TGCGCCAGCAGCGGGACGGGACAGTTTAATGAAAAACTGTTTTTT.